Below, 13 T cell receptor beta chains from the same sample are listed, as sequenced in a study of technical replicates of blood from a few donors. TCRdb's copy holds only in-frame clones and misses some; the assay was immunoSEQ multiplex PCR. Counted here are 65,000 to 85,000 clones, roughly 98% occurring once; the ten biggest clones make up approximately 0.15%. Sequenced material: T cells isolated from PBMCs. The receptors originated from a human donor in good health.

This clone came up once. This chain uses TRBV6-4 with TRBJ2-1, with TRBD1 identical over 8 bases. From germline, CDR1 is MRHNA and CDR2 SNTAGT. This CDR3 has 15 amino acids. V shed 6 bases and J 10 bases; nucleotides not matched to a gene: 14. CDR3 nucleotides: TGTGCCAGCAGCCTCCAAGGACAGGGCTTGGGGGAGCAGTTCTTC. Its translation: CASSLQGQGLGEQFF.

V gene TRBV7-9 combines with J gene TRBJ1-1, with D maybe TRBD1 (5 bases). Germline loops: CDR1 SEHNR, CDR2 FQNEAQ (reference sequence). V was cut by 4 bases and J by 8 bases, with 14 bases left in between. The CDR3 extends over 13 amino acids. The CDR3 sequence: CASSSPGGVEAFF. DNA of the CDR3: TGTGCCAGCAGCTCCCCGGGGGGGGTAGAAGCTTTCTTT.

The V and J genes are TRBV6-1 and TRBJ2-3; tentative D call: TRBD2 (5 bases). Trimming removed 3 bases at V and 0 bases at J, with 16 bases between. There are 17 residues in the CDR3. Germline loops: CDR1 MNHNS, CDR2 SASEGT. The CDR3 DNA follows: TGTGCCAGCAGTGATATAGACTACACAGATAGCACAGATACGCAGTATTTT. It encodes CASSDIDYTDSTDTQYF.

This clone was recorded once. CDR3 residues: CASSLGTLQGRETQYF. The CDR3 nucleotides are TGTGCCAGCAGTTTAGGGACCCTACAGGGGAGAGAGACCCAGTACTTC. V usage is TRBV28 and J usage is TRBJ2-5, with 7 bases identical to TRBD1. V lost 2 bases and J lost 4; bases outside the gene matches: 10. The CDR3 is 16 residues long. Looked up from germline, CDR1 is MDHEN and CDR2 is SYDVKM. Filled out from reference TRBV28 and TRBJ2-5, the complete variable domain reads DVKVTQSSRYLVKRTGEKVFLECVQDMDHENMFWYRQDPGLGLRLIYFSYDVKMKEKGDIPEGYSVSREKKERFSLILESASTNQTSMYLCASSLGTLQGRETQYFGPGTRLLVL.

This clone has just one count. CDR3 nucleotide sequence: TGTGCCAGCAGCTTGGGTCTGGGGGCGGTGCGGGAGACCCAGTACTTC. Encoded protein: CASSLGLGAVRETQYF. The J gene is TRBJ2-5, the V gene TRBV5-6, with a possible D match to TRBD1 (6 bases). Germline V gene data show CDR1 as SGHDT and CDR2 as YYEEEE. V lost 0 bases, J lost 5 bases, and 17 bases lay in between. The CDR3 extends over 16 amino acids.

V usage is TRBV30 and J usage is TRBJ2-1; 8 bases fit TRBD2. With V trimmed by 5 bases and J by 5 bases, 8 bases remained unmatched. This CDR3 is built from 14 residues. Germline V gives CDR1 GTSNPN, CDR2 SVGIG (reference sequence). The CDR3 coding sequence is TGTGCCTGGGCTACAGGACTAGCTAACAATGAGCAGTTCTTC. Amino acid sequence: CAWATGLANNEQFF.

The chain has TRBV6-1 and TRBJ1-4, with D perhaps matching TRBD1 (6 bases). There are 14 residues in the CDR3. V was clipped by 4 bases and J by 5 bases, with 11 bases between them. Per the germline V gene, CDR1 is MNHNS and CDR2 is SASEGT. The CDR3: CASSVDSENEKLFF. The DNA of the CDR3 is TGTGCCAGCAGTGTGGACAGTGAAAATGAAAAACTGTTTTTT.

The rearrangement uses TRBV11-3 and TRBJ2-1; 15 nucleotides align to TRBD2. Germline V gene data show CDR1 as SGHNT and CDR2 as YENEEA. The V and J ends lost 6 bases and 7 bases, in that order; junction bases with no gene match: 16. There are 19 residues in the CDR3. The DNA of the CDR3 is TGTGCCAGCAGTCCGGGCCGAGGACTAGCGGGGGGGCAGTTAAATGAGCAGTTCTTC. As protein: CASSPGRGLAGGQLNEQFF.

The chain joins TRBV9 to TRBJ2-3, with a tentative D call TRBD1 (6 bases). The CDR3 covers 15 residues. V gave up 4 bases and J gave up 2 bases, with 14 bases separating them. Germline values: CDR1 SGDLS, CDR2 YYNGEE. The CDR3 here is CASSLGWGLTDTQYF. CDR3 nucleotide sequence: TGTGCCAGCAGCCTGGGGTGGGGGCTCACAGATACGCAGTATTTT.

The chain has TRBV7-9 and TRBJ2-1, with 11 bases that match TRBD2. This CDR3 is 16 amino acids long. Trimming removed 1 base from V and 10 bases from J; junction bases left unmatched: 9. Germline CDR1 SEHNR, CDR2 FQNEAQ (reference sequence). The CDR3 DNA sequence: TGTGCCAGCAGCTTAGGTGGGCTAGCGGGAGGTCCCGAGCAGTTCTTC. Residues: CASSLGGLAGGPEQFF.

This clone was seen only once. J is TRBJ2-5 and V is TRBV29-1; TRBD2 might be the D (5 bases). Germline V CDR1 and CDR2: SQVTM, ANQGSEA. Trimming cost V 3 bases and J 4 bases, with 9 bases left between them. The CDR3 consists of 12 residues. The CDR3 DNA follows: TGCAGCGTTGAGAGGGCCCGAGAGACCCAGTACTTC. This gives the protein CSVERARETQYF.

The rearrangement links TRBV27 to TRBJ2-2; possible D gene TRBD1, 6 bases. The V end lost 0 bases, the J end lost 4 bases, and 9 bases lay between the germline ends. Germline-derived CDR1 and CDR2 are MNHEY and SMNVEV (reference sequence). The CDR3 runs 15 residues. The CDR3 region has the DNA TGTGCCAGCAGTTTATCAGGGGGTCGCACCGGGGAGCTGTTTTTT. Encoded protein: CASSLSGGRTGELFF.

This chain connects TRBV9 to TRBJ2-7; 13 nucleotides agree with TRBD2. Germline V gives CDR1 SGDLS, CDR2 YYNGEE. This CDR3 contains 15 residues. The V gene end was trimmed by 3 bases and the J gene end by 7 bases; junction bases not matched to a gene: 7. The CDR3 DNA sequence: TGTGCCAGCAGCGGGACTAGCGGGAGTCTTCGTGAGCAGTACTTC. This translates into CASSGTSGSLREQYF.